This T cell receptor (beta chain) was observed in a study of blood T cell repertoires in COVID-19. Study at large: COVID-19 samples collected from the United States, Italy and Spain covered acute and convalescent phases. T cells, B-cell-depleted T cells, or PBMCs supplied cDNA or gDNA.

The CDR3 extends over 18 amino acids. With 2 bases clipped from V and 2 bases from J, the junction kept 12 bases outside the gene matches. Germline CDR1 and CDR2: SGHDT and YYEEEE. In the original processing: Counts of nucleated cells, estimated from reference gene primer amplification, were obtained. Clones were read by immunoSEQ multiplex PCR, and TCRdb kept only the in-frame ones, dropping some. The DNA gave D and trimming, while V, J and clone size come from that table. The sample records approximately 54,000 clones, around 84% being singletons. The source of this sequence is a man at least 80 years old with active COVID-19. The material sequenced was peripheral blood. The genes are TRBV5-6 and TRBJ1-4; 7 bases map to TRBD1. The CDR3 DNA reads TGTGCCAGCAGCTTAAGGGGGCAGGGTTACGCGACTAATGAAAAACTGTTTTTT. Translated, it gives CASSLRGQGYATNEKLFF.